These 2 T cell receptor beta chains share one sample of origin, sequenced in a study of blood T cells in healthy people across ages. A second PCR, run for about 6 to 11 cycles, used a sample-barcoded 5' primer plus a J-beta primer mix. TCRdb ran MiXCR on the 5' RACE reads and lists one entry per CDR3 protein. The repertoire has some 1.8 million distinct CDR3 sequences, about 39% of them found once; the top ten carry more than 20%. Sequencing was carried out using blood. The receptors were sampled from a human donor in good health.

The chain is built from TRBV5-1 and TRBJ1-1; 7 bases match TRBD1. There are 14 residues in the CDR3. V lost 4 bases to trimming and J lost 5 bases; unmatched junction nucleotides: 8. CDR1 and CDR2 (germline): SGHRS, YFSETQ. CDR3 sequence: CASSPIRDRTEAFF. In DNA, the CDR3 is TGCGCCAGCAGCCCGATCCGGGACAGAACTGAAGCTTTCTTT.

The chain has TRBV20-1 and TRBJ1-6; TRBD1 aligns across 10 bases. Germline CDR1 reads DFQATT; CDR2 reads SNEGSKA (reference sequence). V was pared by 6 bases and J by 13 bases, with 9 bases of the junction left unmatched. This CDR3 is built from 13 residues. The CDR3 region is CSARDRGPSPLHF. CDR3 sequence (DNA): TGCAGTGCGAGGGACAGGGGTCCCTCCCCCCTCCACTTT.